Following are 4 T cell receptor beta chains from one sample sequenced in a study of pediatric ulcerative colitis (dated by TCRdb to between 2019 and 2020). Preparation of the library involved the immunoSEQ multiplex PCR assay. Not all clones reach the TCRdb copy of this immuneACCESS table, which keeps in-frame sequences only. Checked studies attribute under half of the gap to unresolved V genes and leave the rest unexplained. For this sample the table gives more than 10,000 clones, of which around 77% were detected only once. 4.5% of the sample belongs to the ten largest clones. During colonoscopy, one to two rectal pinch biopsies were obtained for research purposes. The sequenced sample was gut tissue. The receptors here all came from a boy aged 5-17 years who was a control in a study of pediatric ulcerative colitis.

The chain recombines TRBV7-9 with TRBJ2-1, with unresolved D. The CDR3 is made up of 15 amino acids. V lost 8 bases, J lost 10 bases, and 24 bases lay in between. Germline V lookup: CDR1 SEHNR, CDR2 FQNEAQ (reference sequence). The CDR3 DNA follows: TGTGCCAGCCACGCCCTCCCGGGTACCGGTCGGGAGCAGTTCTTC. It codes for CASHALPGTGREQFF.

The rearrangement joins TRBV29-1 to TRBJ1-2; D gene unclear. CDR1 SQVTM and CDR2 ANQGSEA come from the germline V gene. Trimming stripped 3 bases from V and 1 base from J, with 6 bases between. The CDR3 sequence is 12 residues long. DNA of the CDR3: TGCAGCGTTGATAGCCTTAACTATGGCTACACCTTC. This gives the protein CSVDSLNYGYTF.

In this sample, this clone turned up a few times. This chain's CDR3 is CASSVEQGTGELFF. The DNA for the CDR3 is TGTGCCAGCAGTGTCGAACAGGGGACCGGGGAGCTGTTTTTT. V is TRBV6-4 and J is TRBJ2-2, with 7 bases that match TRBD1. V shed 4 bases, J shed 5 bases, and the junction held 4 bases outside the gene matches. Germline V lookup: CDR1 MRHNA, CDR2 SNTAGT. The CDR3 sequence is 14 residues long.

V usage is TRBV7-2 and J usage is TRBJ2-7, with TRBD2 identical over 7 bases. V shed 0 bases and J 3 bases; nucleotides not matched to a gene: 5. This CDR3 spans 15 amino acids. Germline V gene lookup returns CDR1 SGHTA and CDR2 FQGNSA. The CDR3 DNA follows: TGTGCCAGCAGCTTAGCGGGAGGGTTCAGCTACGAGCAGTACGTC. This codes for CASSLAGGFSYEQYV.